The next 21 T cell receptor beta chains were all read from a single sample in a study of neurological immune-mediated disorders. TCRdb redid the calling of the 5' RACE reads with MiXCR, one entry per CDR3 protein. The table lists about 66,000 distinct CDR3 sequences, roughly 4.3% of them singletons. Material: PBMCs. These receptors all come from a man under 40 with multiple sclerosis.

This clonotype appeared many times. V and J are TRBV5-1 and TRBJ1-1; D ambiguous. The CDR3 is 11 amino acids. Between the trimmed V and J ends, which lost 2 bases and 4 bases, there was a span of 3 bases. CDR1 and CDR2 (germline): SGHRS, YFSETQ. The CDR3 DNA sequence: TGCGCCAGCAGCTTTGGCACTGAAGCTTTCTTT. Protein product: CASSFGTEAFF. Full variable domain (rest looked up from reference TRBV5-1 and TRBJ1-1): KAGVTQTPRYLIKTRGQQVTLSCSPISGHRSVSWYQQTPGQGLQFLFEYFSETQRNKGNFPGRFSGRQFSNSRSEMNVSTLELGDSALYLCASSFGTEAFFGQGTRLTVV.

Worth noting for this clonotype: The junction and the germline gene differ at one end; a read error may be behind it. The chain joins TRBV4-1 to TRBJ1-6, with no clear D. In germline, CDR1 is MGHRA, CDR2 YSYEKL. The CDR3 length is 15 residues. The CDR3 nucleotides read TGCGCCAGCAGCCCTACCACGGGGAATAATTCACCCCTCAACTTT. The encoded protein is CASSPTTGNNSPLNF.

This clonotype came up many times. V usage is TRBV18 and J usage is TRBJ2-4, with a weak D call TRBD2 (5 bases). V was trimmed by 0 bases and J by 8 bases, leaving 17 bases between them. The CDR3 spans 16 residues. Germline-derived CDR1 and CDR2 are KGHSH and LQKENI. The CDR3 here is CASSPPTDPRGDIQYF. The CDR3 DNA is TGTGCCAGCTCACCACCGACGGACCCCCGGGGAGACATTCAGTACTTC.

The chain links TRBV7-2 to TRBJ1-1; D gene unclear. V was trimmed by 0 bases and J by 1 base, leaving 9 bases between them. The CDR3 loop spans 15 amino acids. CDR1 is SGHTA, CDR2 FQGNSA, per germline. This CDR3 is CASSLAFGRNTEAFF. DNA for the CDR3: TGTGCCAGCAGCTTAGCTTTTGGGAGGAACACTGAAGCTTTCTTT.

This clonotype was detected many times. The chain uses TRBV9 and TRBJ2-1, with TRBD2 identical over 13 bases. V gave up 2 bases and J gave up 1 base; unmatched junction bases: 6. CDR3 length: 18 residues. Germline CDR1 reads SGDLS; CDR2 reads YYNGEE. The CDR3 spells CASSVRTSGGLSYNEQFF. CDR3 in DNA: TGTGCCAGCAGCGTTCGGACTAGCGGGGGCCTATCCTACAATGAGCAGTTCTTC.

There are many counts of this clonotype. CDR3 sequence reads: CATSGAGTGVTEAFF. The CDR3, as DNA: TGTGCCACCAGTGGAGCCGGGACAGGGGTGACTGAAGCTTTCTTT. The V call is TRBV24-1, the J call TRBJ1-1, with TRBD1 matching 10 bases. Trimming took 5 bases from V and 5 from J; bases not matched to a gene: 7. CDR3 length equals 15 residues. The germline gives CDR1 KGHDR, CDR2 SFDVKD.

There are many counts of this clonotype. The J gene is TRBJ1-4, the V gene TRBV7-9, with a tentative D call TRBD1 (5 bases). Deletions cut 1 base from V and 7 bases from J, with 13 bases between. CDR1 is SEHNR and CDR2 is FQNEAQ in the germline V gene (reference sequence). This CDR3 has 15 residues. CDR3 in DNA: TGTGCCAGCAGCTTAGGGGGACCTCGGAGTGAAAAACTGTTTTTT. This translates into CASSLGGPRSEKLFF.

This clonotype appeared many times. This rearrangement joins TRBV5-6 to TRBJ1-1; 7 nucleotides line up with TRBD1. The CDR3 runs to 14 residues. The germline V gene encodes CDR1 SGHDT and CDR2 YYEEEE. V lost 4 bases to trimming and J lost 3 bases; unmatched junction nucleotides: 6. The DNA of the CDR3 is TGTGCCAGCAGCCCAGGACAGGATGACACTGAAGCTTTCTTT. Translating it yields CASSPGQDDTEAFF.

J is TRBJ1-3 and V is TRBV7-2, with D unclear. V dropped 4 bases and J dropped 5 bases, with 6 bases sitting between them. Germline V gene data show CDR1 as SGHTA and CDR2 as FQGNSA. This CDR3 has 12 amino acids. The CDR3 sequence is CASSSIRNTIYF. The CDR3 DNA sequence: TGTGCCAGCAGCTCCATTCGAAACACCATATATTTT.

This clonotype has ten or more counts. This sequence joins TRBV20-1 and TRBJ2-1; D may be TRBD1 or TRBD2 (5 bases each). Germline loops: CDR1 DFQATT, CDR2 SNEGSKA (reference sequence). The CDR3 length is 15 residues. Trimming removed 7 bases from V and 3 bases from J, with 19 bases in between. The CDR3 loop reads CSGRNRQGDYNEQFF. In DNA form, the CDR3 reads TGCAGTGGCCGGAATCGGCAGGGAGACTACAATGAGCAGTTCTTC.

The CDR3 coding sequence is TGTGCCAGCAGTTTAGGAGGGGTGAACACTGAAGCTTTCTTT. Protein sequence: CASSLGGVNTEAFF. The chain recombines TRBV27 with TRBJ1-1; a possible D gene is TRBD1 (5 bases). Germline-derived CDR1 and CDR2 are MNHEY and SMNVEV (reference sequence). The CDR3 is 14 residues long. Trimming shortened V by 2 bases and J by 0 bases, and 7 bases separated the two germline ends.

This clonotype was detected only a few times. Lacking the conserved final phenylalanine or tryptophan, this CDR3 likely reflects a read error. The genes are TRBV5-1 and TRBJ1-3; 7 positions agree with TRBD1. This CDR3 has 15 amino acids. The J segment lost 1 base and the V segment lost 4 bases, leaving 5 bases of the junction unmatched. Germline loops: CDR1 SGHRS, CDR2 YFSETQ. CDR3 coding DNA: TGCGCCAGCAGCACCGACAGGGCGTCTGGAAACACCATATATAAT. It codes for CASSTDRASGNTIYN.

The chain links TRBV5-1 to TRBJ1-2; D remains ambiguous. The germline V gene encodes CDR1 SGHRS and CDR2 YFSETQ. This CDR3 comprises 12 residues. Trimming removed 5 bases from V and 6 bases from J, with 11 bases in between. CDR3 loop: CASRVDGNGYTF. The CDR3 DNA reads as TGCGCCAGCAGAGTGGACGGGAATGGCTACACCTTC.

This clonotype was counted at least ten times. The chain is built from TRBV4-2 and TRBJ1-4; D gene ambiguous. The CDR3 has 15 residues. V lost 0 bases and J 8 bases, leaving 13 bases between the germline ends. Per germline, CDR1 LGHNA and CDR2 YNFKEQ. The CDR3 DNA follows: TGTGCCAGCAGCCAAGATGACGGCGGCTCGGAAAAACTGTTTTTT. Its translation is CASSQDDGGSEKLFF.

This clonotype was detected only a few times. The chain uses TRBV10-3 and TRBJ1-2, with no clear D. The germline gives CDR1 ENHRY, CDR2 SYGVKD. This CDR3 is built from 15 residues. The V end was cut by 2 bases, the J end by 6 bases, with 16 bases between. Written as DNA, the CDR3 is TGTGCCATCAGTGAGGCGGTCGAGAGGTCCCATGGCTACACCTTC. Encoded protein: CAISEAVERSHGYTF.

This clonotype was seen a few times. V and J are TRBV12-3 or TRBV12-4 and TRBJ1-1; TRBD1 might be the D (6 bases). Trimming cost V 4 bases and J 0 bases, with 21 bases left between them. The CDR3 extends over 18 amino acids. CDR3 residues: CASSSSLQGPLMNTEAFF. CDR3 sequence (DNA): TGTGCCAGCAGTTCGTCTTTACAGGGCCCCCTCATGAACACTGAAGCTTTCTTT.

This clonotype occurred many times. J is TRBJ1-6 and V is TRBV12-3 or TRBV12-4, with D uncertain. The V end lost 2 bases, the J end lost 7 bases, and 12 bases lay between the germline ends. The CDR3 runs 15 residues. The CDR3 is CASSLRGFGNSPLHF. CDR3 sequence (DNA): TGTGCCAGCAGTTTAAGAGGGTTTGGGAATTCACCCCTCCACTTT.

The chain joins TRBV20-1 to TRBJ2-1, with 9 bases aligning to TRBD1. The V gene end was trimmed by 2 bases and the J gene end by 0 bases; junction bases not matched to a gene: 11. The CDR3 is 18 amino acids. Germline V gene lookup returns CDR1 DFQATT and CDR2 SNEGSKA (reference sequence). Written as DNA, the CDR3 is TGCAGTGCTAGAAACAGGGGGCCTCGTTCAAGCTCCTACAATGAGCAGTTCTTC. This encodes CSARNRGPRSSSYNEQFF.

The rearrangement joins TRBV3-1 to TRBJ1-3; D is uncertain. Trimming stripped 4 bases from V and 0 bases from J, with 10 bases between. The germline V gene has CDR1 LGHDT and CDR2 YNNKEL (reference sequence). The CDR3 has 15 amino acids. The CDR3: CASSPTHGSGNTIYF. The CDR3 DNA reads TGTGCCAGCAGCCCTACTCATGGCTCTGGAAACACCATATATTTT.

This clonotype was detected many times. The chain joins TRBV27 to TRBJ2-2, with 8 bases identical to TRBD1. V shed 2 bases, J shed 4 bases, and the junction held 9 bases outside the gene matches. Germline assignment: CDR1 MNHEY and CDR2 SMNVEV (reference sequence). This CDR3 region has 17 residues. The CDR3 nucleotides read TGTGCCAGCAGTTTACTACTCTCGACAGGGGCCACCGGGGAGCTGTTTTTT. Translation: CASSLLLSTGATGELFF.

This clonotype was seen ten or more times. The V call is TRBV6-5, the J call TRBJ2-3; D unresolved. V was trimmed by 0 bases and J by 7 bases, leaving 14 bases between them. This CDR3 has 15 residues. CDR1 and CDR2 from the germline V gene are MNHEY and SVGAGI. This CDR3 is CASSYSSARANTQYF. The CDR3 nucleotides read TGTGCCAGCAGTTACTCGTCGGCTCGAGCGAATACGCAGTATTTT.